A selection of T cell receptor beta chains follows, all from one sample in a study of T cell responses to AZD1222 COVID-19 vaccine. TCRdb's table, derived via immunoSEQ multiplex PCR, lists solely in-frame clones and lacks some. The table lists 100,000 to 120,000 clones, about four fifths of them singletons. The input for sequencing was peripheral blood, taken on day 0 of AZD1222 vaccination. The receptors derive from an adult in good health. CDR3s include the opening cysteine and the closing phenylalanine or tryptophan. The D gene is left open where the match is weak. Size values are once, few and many counts, or a class for expanded clones, and some rows have none.

abundance	v_gene	j_gene	d_gene	CDR3nt	CDR3aa
NA	TRBV18	TRBJ2-3	NA	TGTGCCAGCTCACCTGACCCAACAGATACGCAGTATTTT	CASSPDPTDTQYF
NA	TRBV14	TRBJ2-7	TRBD1	TGTGCCAGCAGCCAAGAGGGGAAGGGGGCAGTGTCCTACGAGCAGTACTTC	CASSQEGKGAVSYEQYF
few	TRBV6-2/TRBV6-3	TRBJ2-1	TRBD2	TGTGCCAGCAGCCCCACCACTAGCGCCGGGATCTCCTACAATGAGCAGTTCTTC	CASSPTTSAGISYNEQFF
NA	TRBV3-1/TRBV3-2	TRBJ2-7	TRBD2	TGTGCCAGCAGCCAAGTGGCGGGAGGCTCCTACGAGCAGTACTTC	CASSQVAGGSYEQYF
once	TRBV21-1	TRBJ1-2	NA	TGTGCCAGCAGAGAGCAGAGGGACAGGGGGCTAGAGGGCTACACCTTC	CASREQRDRGLEGYTF
medium-sized	TRBV7-9	TRBJ1-3	NA	TGTGCCAGCAGCTTACAAGTTACTGGAAACACCATATATTTT	CASSLQVTGNTIYF
once	TRBV4-3	TRBJ2-5	TRBD2	TGCGCCAGCAGCCGGGATAGCGGGGGGCTAGAGACCCAGTACTTC	CASSRDSGGLETQYF
NA	TRBV11-2	TRBJ2-7	TRBD2	TGTGCCAGCAACCCTGCGGGCGGGAGGACCTACTACGAGCAGTACTTC	CASNPAGGRTYYEQYF
NA	TRBV3-1/TRBV3-2	TRBJ1-1	NA	TGTGCCAGCAGCCAAGAGAGGCGGTCTGAAGCTTTCTTT	CASSQERRSEAFF
NA	TRBV7-2	TRBJ1-3	NA	TGTGCCAGCAGCTTAGATGGGTACACCATATATTTT	CASSLDGYTIYF
NA	TRBV7-2	TRBJ1-2	NA	TGTGCCAGCAGCTTAAACCCTGGAGCTAACTATGGCTACACCTTC	CASSLNPGANYGYTF
NA	TRBV5-1	TRBJ2-5	TRBD2	TGCGCCAGCAGCTTCCTGCTAGCGGCCTCCCAAGAGACCCAGTACTTC	CASSFLLAASQETQYF
NA	TRBV5-4	TRBJ2-7	NA	TGTGCCAGCAGCCCCGTTCCCCGTTCTAGCGAGCAGTACTTC	CASSPVPRSSEQYF